This T cell receptor (beta chain) was recovered during a study of patients and donors after allogeneic stem cell transplantation. MiXCR, run by TCRdb on the RT-PCR reads, gives a single entry per CDR3 protein. The sample lists hundreds of thousands of distinct CDR3 sequences; approximately 16% were seen once. In germline, CDR1 is LNHDA, CDR2 SQIVND (reference sequence). V lost 3 bases to trimming and J lost 5 bases, with 14 bases between them. The CDR3 extends over 14 amino acids. Only a few counts were recorded for this clonotype. The specimen sequenced was blood, either unsorted or a sorted T cell fraction (not recorded which). This rearrangement joins TRBV19 to TRBJ2-7, with unresolved D. This TCR derives from a human donor who was either an allogeneic HSCT recipient or a stem cell or donor lymphocyte infusion donor (not recorded which). It is not recorded whose cells these are; they may come from a transplant donor. The CDR3 region is CASSMLYRGHEQYF. The CDR3 DNA reads as TGTGCCAGTAGTATGCTTTACAGAGGTCACGAGCAGTACTTC.